What follows is one TCR beta chain and its context. This record belongs to a study of shared clonotypes between healthy human individuals. Overall study: The plates for each donor numbered three CD4 naive, three CD4 memory, two CD8 naive and one CD8 memory.

Libraries were prepared by immunoSEQ multiplex PCR; TCRdb keeps only in-frame clonotypes and omits some of them. Here the sample spans around 1,900,000 clones, just over 90% being singletons. The CDR3 covers 15 residues. V was pared by 1 base and J by 0 bases, with 10 bases between. Looked up from germline, CDR1 is SGHDT and CDR2 is YYEEEE. Terminally differentiated effector memory CD45RA+ cells were excluded from the naive CD8 cells, which were CD45RO-negative and positively selected for CCR7. The chain uses TRBV5-6 and TRBJ2-5; no firm D call. The sample consisted of naive CD8+ T cells from PBMCs. This receptor was identified in a man aged 18 to 35 in good health. Some clones in this sample may be carry-over from other donors' samples. The CDR3 DNA sequence: TGTGCCAGCAGCTTGCATCGGCAGGACCAAGAGACCCAGTACTTC. The encoded protein is CASSLHRQDQETQYF.